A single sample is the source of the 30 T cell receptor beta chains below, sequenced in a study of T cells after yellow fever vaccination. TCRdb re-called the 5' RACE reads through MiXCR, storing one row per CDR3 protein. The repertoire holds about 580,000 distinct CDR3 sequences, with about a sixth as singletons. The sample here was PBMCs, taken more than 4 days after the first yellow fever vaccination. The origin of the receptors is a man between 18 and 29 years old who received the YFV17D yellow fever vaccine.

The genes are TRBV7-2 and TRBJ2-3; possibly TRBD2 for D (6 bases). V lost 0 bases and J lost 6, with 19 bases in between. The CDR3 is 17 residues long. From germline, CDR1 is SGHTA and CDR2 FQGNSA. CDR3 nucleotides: TGTGCCAGCAGCTTAGCGTGGCGGAGCCTAGGAGGGGATACGCAGTATTTT. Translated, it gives CASSLAWRSLGGDTQYF. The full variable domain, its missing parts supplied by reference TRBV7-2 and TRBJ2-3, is GAGVSQSPSNKVTEKGKDVELRCDPISGHTALYWYRQSLGQGLEFLIYFQGNSAPDKSGLPSDRFSAERTGGSVSTLTIQRTQQEDSAVYLCASSLAWRSLGGDTQYFGPGTRLTVL.

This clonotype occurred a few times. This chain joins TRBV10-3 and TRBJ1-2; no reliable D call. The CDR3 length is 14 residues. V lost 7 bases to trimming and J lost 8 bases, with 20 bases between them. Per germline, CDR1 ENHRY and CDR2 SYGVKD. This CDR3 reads CAITPSGTGKGYTF. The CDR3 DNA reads TGTGCCATCACTCCCTCAGGCACGGGGAAAGGCTACACCTTC.

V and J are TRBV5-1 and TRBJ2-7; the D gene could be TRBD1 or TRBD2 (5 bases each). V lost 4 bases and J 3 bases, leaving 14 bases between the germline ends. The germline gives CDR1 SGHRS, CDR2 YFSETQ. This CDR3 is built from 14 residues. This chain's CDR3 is CASSPRDQLYEQYF. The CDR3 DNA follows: TGCGCCAGCAGCCCCCGGGACCAACTCTACGAGCAGTACTTC.

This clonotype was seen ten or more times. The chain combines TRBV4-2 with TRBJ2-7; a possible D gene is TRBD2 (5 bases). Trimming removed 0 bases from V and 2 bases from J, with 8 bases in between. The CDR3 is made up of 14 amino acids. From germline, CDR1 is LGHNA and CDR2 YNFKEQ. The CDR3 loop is CASSQDQEAYEQYV. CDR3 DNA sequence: TGTGCCAGCAGCCAAGATCAGGAGGCCTACGAGCAGTACGTC.

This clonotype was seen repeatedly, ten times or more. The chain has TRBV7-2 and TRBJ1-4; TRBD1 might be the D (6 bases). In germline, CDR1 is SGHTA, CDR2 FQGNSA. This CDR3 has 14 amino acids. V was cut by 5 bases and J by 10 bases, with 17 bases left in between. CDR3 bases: TGTGCCAGCAGCCCTCGGGGGGGGGCCGGAAAACTGTTTTTT. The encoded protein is CASSPRGGAGKLFF.

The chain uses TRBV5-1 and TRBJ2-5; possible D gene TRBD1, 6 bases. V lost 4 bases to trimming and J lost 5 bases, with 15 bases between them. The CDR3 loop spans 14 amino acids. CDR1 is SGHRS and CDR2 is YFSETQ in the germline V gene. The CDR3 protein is CASSPGAPTETQYF. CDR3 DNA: TGCGCCAGCAGCCCAGGGGCGCCGACGGAGACCCAGTACTTC.

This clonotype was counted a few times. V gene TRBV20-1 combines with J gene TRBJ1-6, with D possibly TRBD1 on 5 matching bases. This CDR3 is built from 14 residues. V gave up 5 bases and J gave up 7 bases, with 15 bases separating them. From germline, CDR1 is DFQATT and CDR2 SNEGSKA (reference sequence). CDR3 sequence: CSAHRAGTNSPLHF. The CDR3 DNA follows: TGCAGTGCTCATAGAGCGGGGACCAATTCACCCCTCCACTTT.

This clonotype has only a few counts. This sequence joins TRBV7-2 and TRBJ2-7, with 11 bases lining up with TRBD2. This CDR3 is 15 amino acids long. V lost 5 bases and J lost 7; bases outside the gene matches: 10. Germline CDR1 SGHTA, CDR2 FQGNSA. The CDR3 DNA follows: TGTGCCAGCAGCCCACTCCTAGCGGGGGGTTGGGAGCAGTACTTC. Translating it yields CASSPLLAGGWEQYF.

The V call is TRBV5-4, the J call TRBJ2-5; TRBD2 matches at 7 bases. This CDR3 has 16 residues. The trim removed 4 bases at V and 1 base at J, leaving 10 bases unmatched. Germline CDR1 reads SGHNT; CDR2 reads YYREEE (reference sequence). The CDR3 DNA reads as TGTGCCAGCAGCGGACGGTTTCGGGGGGTCCAAGAGACCCAGTACTTC. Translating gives CASSGRFRGVQETQYF.

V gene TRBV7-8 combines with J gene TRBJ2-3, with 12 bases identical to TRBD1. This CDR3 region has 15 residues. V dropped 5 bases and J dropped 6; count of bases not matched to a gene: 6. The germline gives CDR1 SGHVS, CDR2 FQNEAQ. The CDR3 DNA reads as TGTGCCAGCAGCCCAGGGACAGGGGGCCTTGATACGCAGTATTTT. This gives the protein CASSPGTGGLDTQYF.

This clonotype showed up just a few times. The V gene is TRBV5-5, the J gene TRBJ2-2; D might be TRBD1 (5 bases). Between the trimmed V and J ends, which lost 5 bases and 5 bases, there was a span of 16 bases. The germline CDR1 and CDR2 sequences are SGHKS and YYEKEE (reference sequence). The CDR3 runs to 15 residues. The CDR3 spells CASSFRQSGTGELFF. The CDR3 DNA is TGTGCCAGCAGTTTCCGACAGTCAGGGACCGGGGAGCTGTTTTTT.

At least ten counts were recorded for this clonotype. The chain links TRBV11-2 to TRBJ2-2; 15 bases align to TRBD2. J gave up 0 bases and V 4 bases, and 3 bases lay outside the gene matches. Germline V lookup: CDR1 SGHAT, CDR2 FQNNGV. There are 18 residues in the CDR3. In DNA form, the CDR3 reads TGTGCCAGCAGCTCGTGGACTAGCGGGGGGGCGAACACCGGGGAGCTGTTTTTT. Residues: CASSSWTSGGANTGELFF. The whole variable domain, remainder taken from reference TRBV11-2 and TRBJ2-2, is EAGVAQSPRYKIIEKRQSVAFWCNPISGHATLYWYQQILGQGPKLLIQFQNNGVVDDSQLPKDRFSAERLKGVDSTLKIQPAKLEDSAVYLCASSSWTSGGANTGELFFGEGSRLTVL.

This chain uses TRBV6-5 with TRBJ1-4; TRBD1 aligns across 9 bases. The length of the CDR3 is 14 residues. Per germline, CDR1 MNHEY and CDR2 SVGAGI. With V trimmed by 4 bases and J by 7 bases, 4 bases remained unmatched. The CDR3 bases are TGTGCCAGCAGTTCAGGACAGGGGACTGAAAAACTGTTTTTT. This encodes CASSSGQGTEKLFF.

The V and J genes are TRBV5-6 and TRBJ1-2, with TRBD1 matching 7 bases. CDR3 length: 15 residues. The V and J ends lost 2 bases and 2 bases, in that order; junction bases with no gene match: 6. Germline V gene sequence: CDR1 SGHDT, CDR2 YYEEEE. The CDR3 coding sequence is TGTGCCAGCAGCTTAAGGCAGGGGGGAAACTATGGCTACACCTTC. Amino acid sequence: CASSLRQGGNYGYTF.

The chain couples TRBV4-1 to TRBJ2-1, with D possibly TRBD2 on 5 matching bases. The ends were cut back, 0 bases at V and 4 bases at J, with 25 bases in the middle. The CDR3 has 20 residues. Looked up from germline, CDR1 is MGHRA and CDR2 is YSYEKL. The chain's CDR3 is CASSQDRRRSSLDPYNEQFF. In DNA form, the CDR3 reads TGCGCCAGCAGCCAAGATCGAAGGCGGTCTAGCTTAGACCCATACAATGAGCAGTTCTTC.

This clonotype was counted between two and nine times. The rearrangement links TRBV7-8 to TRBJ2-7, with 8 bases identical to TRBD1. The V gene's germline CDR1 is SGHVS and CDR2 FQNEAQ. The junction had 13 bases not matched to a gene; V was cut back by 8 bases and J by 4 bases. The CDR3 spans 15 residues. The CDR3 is CASQVTGTGRYEQYF. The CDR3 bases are TGTGCCAGCCAAGTGACCGGGACAGGACGTTACGAGCAGTACTTC. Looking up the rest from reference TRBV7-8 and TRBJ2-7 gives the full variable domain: GAGVSQSPRYKVAKRGQDVALRCDPISGHVSLFWYQQALGQGPEFLTYFQNEAQLDKSGLPSDRFFAERPEGSVSTLKIQRTQQEDSAVYLCASQVTGTGRYEQYFGPGTRLTVT.

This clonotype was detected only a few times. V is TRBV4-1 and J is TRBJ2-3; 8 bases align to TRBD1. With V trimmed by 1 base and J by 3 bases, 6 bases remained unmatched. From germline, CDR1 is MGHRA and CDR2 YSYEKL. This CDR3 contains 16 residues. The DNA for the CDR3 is TGCGCCAGCAGCCAAGTCGGCAGGGGGCGAACAGATACGCAGTATTTT. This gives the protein CASSQVGRGRTDTQYF.

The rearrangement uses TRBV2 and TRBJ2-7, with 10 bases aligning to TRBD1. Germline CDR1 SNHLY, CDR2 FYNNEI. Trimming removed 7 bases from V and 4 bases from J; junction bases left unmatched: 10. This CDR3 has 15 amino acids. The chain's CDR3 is CASTLGGQGSYEQYV. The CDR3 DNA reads TGTGCCAGCACCCTGGGGGGACAGGGGTCATACGAGCAGTACGTC.

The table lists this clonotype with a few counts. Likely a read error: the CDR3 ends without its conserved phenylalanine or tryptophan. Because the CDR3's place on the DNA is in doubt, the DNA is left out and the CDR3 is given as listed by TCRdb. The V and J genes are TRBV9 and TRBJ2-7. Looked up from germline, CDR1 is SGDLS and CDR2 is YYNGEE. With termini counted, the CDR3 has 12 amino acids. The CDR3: CASSVATGRDLA.

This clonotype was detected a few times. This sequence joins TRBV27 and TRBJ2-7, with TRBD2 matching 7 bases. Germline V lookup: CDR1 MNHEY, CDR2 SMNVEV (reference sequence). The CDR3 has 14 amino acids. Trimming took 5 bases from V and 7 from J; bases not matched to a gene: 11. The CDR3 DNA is TGTGCCAGCAGTCCTCTGGGGGGGGGAAGGGAGCAGTACGTC. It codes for CASSPLGGGREQYV.

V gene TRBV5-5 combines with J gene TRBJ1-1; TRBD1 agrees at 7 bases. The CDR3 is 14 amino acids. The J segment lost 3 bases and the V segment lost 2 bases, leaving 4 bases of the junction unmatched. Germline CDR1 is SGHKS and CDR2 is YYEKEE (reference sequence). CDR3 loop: CASSLEGADTEAFF. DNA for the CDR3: TGTGCCAGCAGCTTAGAGGGGGCGGACACTGAAGCTTTCTTT.

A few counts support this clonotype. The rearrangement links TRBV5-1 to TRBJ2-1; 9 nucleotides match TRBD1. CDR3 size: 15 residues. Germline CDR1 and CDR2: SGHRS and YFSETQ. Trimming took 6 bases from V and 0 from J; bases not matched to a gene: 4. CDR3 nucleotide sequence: TGCGCCAGCAAGACAGGGGGACTCTCCTACAATGAGCAGTTCTTC. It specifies CASKTGGLSYNEQFF.

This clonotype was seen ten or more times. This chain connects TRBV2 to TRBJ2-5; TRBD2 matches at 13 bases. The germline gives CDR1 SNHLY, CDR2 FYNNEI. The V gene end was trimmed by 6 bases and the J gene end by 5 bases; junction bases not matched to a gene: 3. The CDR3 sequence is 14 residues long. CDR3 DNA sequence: TGTGCCAGCAGGCCGGGACTAGCGGGGGAGACCCAGTACTTC. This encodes CASRPGLAGETQYF.

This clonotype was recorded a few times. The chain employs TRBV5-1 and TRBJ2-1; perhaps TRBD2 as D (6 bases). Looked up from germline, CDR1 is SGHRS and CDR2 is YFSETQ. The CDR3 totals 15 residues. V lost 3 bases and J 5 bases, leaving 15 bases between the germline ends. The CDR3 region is CASSSLRGDDNEQFF. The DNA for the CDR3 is TGCGCCAGCAGCTCCCTTCGCGGGGACGACAATGAGCAGTTCTTC.

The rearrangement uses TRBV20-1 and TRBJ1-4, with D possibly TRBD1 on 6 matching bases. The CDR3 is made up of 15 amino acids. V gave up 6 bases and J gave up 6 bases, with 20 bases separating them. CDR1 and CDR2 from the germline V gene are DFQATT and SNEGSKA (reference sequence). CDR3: CSAPSGGGLDEKLFF. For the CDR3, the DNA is TGCAGTGCCCCCTCGGGGGGGGGGCTTGATGAAAAACTGTTTTTT.

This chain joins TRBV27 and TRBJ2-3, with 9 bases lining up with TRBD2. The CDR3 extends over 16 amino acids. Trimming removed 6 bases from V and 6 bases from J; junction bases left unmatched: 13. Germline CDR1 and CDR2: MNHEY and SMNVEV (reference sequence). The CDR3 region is CASSPLGRGGHDTQYF. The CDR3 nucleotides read TGTGCCAGCAGCCCCCTAGGGCGGGGGGGCCACGATACGCAGTATTTT.

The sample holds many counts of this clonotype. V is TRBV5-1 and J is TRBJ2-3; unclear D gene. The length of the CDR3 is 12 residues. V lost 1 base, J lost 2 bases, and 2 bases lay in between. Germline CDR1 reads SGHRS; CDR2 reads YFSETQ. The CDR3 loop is CASSLITDTQYF. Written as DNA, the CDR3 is TGCGCCAGCAGCTTGATCACAGATACGCAGTATTTT.

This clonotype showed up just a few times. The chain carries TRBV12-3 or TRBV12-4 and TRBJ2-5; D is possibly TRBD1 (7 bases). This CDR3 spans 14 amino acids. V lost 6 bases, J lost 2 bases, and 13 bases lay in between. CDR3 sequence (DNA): TGTGCCAGCAGGAAACAGGGGACTCAAGAGACCCAGTACTTC. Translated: CASRKQGTQETQYF.

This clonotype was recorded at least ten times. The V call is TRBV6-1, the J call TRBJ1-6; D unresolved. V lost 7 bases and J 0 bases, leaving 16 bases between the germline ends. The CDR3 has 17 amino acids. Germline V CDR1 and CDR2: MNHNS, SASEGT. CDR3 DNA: TGTGCCAGCACAAGAAGGCCTCAGACCTCCTATAATTCACCCCTCCACTTT. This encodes CASTRRPQTSYNSPLHF.

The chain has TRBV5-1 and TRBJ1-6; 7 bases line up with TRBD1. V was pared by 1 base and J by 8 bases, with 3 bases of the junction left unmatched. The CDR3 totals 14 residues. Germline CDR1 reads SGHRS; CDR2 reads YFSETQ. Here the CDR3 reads CASSLQGEDSPLHF. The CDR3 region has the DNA TGCGCCAGCAGCTTGCAGGGGGAAGATTCACCCCTCCACTTT. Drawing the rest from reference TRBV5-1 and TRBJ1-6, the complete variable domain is KAGVTQTPRYLIKTRGQQVTLSCSPISGHRSVSWYQQTPGQGLQFLFEYFSETQRNKGNFPGRFSGRQFSNSRSEMNVSTLELGDSALYLCASSLQGEDSPLHFGNGTRLTVT.